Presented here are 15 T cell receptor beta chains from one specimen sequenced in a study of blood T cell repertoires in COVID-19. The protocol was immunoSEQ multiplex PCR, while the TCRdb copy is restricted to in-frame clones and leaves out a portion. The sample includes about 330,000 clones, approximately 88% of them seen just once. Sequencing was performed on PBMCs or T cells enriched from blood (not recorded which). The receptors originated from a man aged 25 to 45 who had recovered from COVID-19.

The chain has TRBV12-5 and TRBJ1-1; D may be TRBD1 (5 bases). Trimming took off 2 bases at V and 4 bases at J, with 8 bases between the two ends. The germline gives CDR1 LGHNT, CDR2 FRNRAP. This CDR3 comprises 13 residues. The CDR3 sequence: CASGLFGGTEAFF. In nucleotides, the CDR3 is TGTGCTAGTGGTTTGTTCGGGGGCACTGAAGCTTTCTTT.

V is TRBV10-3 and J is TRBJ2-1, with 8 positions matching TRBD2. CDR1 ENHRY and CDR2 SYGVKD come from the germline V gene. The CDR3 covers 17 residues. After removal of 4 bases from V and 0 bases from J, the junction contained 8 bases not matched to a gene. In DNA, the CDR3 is TGTGCCATCAGTGCAAGGGAGCGGGGGAACTCCTACAATGAGCAGTTCTTC. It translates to CAISARERGNSYNEQFF.

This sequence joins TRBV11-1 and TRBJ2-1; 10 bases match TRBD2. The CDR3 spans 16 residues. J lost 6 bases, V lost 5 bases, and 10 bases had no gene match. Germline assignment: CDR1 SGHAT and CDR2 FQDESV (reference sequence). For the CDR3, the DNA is TGTGCCAGCAGCGTTATAGCGGGGGGCCCGGGCAATGAGCAGTTCTTC. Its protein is CASSVIAGGPGNEQFF.

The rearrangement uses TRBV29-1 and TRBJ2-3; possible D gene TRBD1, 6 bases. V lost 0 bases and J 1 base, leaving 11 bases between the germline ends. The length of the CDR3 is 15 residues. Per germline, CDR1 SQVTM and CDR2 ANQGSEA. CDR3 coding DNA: TGCAGCGTTGAAGATGGGGGCAGGGGCACAGATACGCAGTATTTT. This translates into CSVEDGGRGTDTQYF.

The CDR3 sequence: CASSPAGGSSYEQYF. DNA of the CDR3: TGTGCCAGCAGCCCCGCGGGGGGGAGCTCCTACGAGCAGTACTTC. J is TRBJ2-7 and V is TRBV7-6, with 9 bases aligning to TRBD2. Trimming at V came to 5 bases and at J to 0 bases, leaving 5 bases not matched to a gene. The CDR3 contains 15 residues. CDR1 is SGHVS and CDR2 is FNYEAQ in the germline V gene.

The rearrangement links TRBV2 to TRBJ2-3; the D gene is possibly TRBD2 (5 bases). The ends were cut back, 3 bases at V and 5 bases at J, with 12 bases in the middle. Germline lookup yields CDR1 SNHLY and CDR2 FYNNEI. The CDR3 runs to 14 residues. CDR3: CASSETKVRDTQYF. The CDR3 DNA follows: TGTGCCAGCAGTGAGACTAAGGTGAGAGATACGCAGTATTTT.

DNA of the CDR3: TGTGCCAGCAGCTTACCTGGAGCCTACGAGCAGTACTTC. Translated: CASSLPGAYEQYF. The genes are TRBV13 and TRBJ2-7, with no clear D. V was cut by 2 bases and J by 2 bases, with 7 bases left in between. Germline CDR1 reads PRHDT; CDR2 reads FYEKMQ (reference sequence). This CDR3 is 13 amino acids long.

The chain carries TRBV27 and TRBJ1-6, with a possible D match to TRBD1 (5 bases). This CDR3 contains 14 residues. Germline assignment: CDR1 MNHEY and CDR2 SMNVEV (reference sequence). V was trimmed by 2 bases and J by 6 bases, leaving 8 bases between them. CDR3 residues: CASSLRQLNSPLHF. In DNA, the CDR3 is TGTGCCAGCAGTTTACGACAGCTTAATTCACCCCTCCACTTT.

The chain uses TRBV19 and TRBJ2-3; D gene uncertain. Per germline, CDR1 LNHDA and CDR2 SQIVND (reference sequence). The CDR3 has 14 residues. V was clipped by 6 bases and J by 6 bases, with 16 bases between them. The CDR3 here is CASSLSLGLDTQYF. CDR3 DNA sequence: TGTGCCAGTAGCCTATCCCTAGGTTTGGATACGCAGTATTTT.

CDR3 sequence: CASSLVGQGDYGYTF. CDR3 bases: TGTGCCAGCAGTTTGGTGGGACAGGGGGACTATGGCTACACCTTC. The rearrangement uses TRBV28 and TRBJ1-2, with TRBD1 matching 11 bases. The junction had 3 bases not matched to a gene; V was cut back by 3 bases and J by 3 bases. There are 15 residues in the CDR3. Germline V gene lookup returns CDR1 MDHEN and CDR2 SYDVKM.

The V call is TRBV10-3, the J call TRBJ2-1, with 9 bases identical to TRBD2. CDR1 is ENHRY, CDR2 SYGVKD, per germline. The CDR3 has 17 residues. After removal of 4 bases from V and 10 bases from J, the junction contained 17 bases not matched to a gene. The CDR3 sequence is CAISAGQSGGRTEEQFF. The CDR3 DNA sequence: TGTGCCATCAGTGCAGGTCAGAGCGGGGGGCGGACGGAGGAGCAGTTCTTC.

For the CDR3, the DNA is TGTGCCAGCAGCCAAGAACCGGGTGTCTACGAGCAGTACTTC. This codes for CASSQEPGVYEQYF. V gene TRBV14 combines with J gene TRBJ2-7, with D hard to call. V shed 0 bases and J shed 3 bases, with 9 bases lying between them. CDR1 SGHDN and CDR2 FVKESK come from the germline V gene. The CDR3 is made up of 14 amino acids.

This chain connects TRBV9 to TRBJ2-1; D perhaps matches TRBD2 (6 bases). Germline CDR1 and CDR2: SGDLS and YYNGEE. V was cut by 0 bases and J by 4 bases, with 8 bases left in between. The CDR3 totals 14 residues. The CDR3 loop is CASSVGGLYNEQFF. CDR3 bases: TGTGCCAGCAGCGTAGGTGGACTATACAATGAGCAGTTCTTC.

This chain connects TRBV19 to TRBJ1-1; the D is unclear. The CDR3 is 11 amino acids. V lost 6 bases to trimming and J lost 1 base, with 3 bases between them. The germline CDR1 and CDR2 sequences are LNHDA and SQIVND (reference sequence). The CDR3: CASRANTEAFF. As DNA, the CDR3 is TGTGCCAGTAGGGCGAACACTGAAGCTTTCTTT.

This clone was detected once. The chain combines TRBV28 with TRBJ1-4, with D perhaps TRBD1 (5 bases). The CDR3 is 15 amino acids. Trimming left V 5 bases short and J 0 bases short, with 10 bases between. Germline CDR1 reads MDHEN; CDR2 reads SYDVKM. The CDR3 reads CASSEAGATNEKLFF. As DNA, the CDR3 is TGTGCCAGCAGTGAGGCGGGGGCAACTAATGAAAAACTGTTTTTT. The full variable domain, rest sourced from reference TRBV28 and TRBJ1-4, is DVKVTQSSRYLVKRTGEKVFLECVQDMDHENMFWYRQDPGLGLRLIYFSYDVKMKEKGDIPEGYSVSREKKERFSLILESASTNQTSMYLCASSEAGATNEKLFFGSGTQLSVL.